This is a list of T cell receptor beta chains from one sample in a study of metastatic and nonmetastatic thyroid tumors. TCRdb re-called the PCR reads with MiXCR. The sample yields about 21,000 clones, about a quarter seen once. Sequencing input: blood. All receptors derive from a female donor with papillary thyroid cancer or a benign thyroid nodule (not recorded which). Some clones in this sample may be carry-over from other donors' samples. CDR3s leave out the opening cysteine and the closing phenylalanine or tryptophan.

cdr3_aa | v_call
ASSTGTVNSPLH | TRBV6-1
ASEPGGQSSYEQY | TRBV6-1
ASSPGYVGGNTEAF | TRBV18
ASSLVQTDTQY | TRBV11-3
ASSLGPLGGSVKQY | TRBV11-2
SVAQGGNQPQH | TRBV29-1
ASSLRGNIQY | TRBV12-3/TRBV12-4
AVGGTNNEKLF | TRBV10-3
ASSFVGAGGELF | TRBV27
ASSQGWRGREQPQH | TRBV7-6
ASSHRWGNHEQY | TRBV7-9
ASSETGYEQY | TRBV10-1
ASSEGQGAEKLF | TRBV6-1
SARDRARGYEQY | TRBV20-1
ASSVAGAGGSYNEQF | TRBV9
ASSTYTDTQY | TRBV7-6
ASSLYRGRQEKLF | TRBV7-2
ATSRRPGQGDEQF | TRBV15
ASSRGPRGTQY | TRBV19
ASSLVGVMNTEAF | TRBV11-2
ASTPQGAGYGYT | TRBV7-2
SAAGNSPLH | TRBV20-1
ASRWTEYGYT | TRBV28
ASSLEGQGLSEQY | TRBV7-3
ASSYPQGLNTEAF | TRBV6-2/TRBV6-3
ASSPEPETSTGELF | TRBV11-2
ASSQGQPNEKLF | TRBV3-1
ASSQDHQRNTEAF | TRBV4-3
ASSLAGTYEQY | TRBV5-1
ASSEYRDGDEQF | TRBV10-2
ASRPQGLAGGSSYEVY | TRBV7-2
ASSSGLAGAYEQY | TRBV5-1
ASEYGGGSSEQF | TRBV9
ASSEVRTGEGGYT | TRBV6-1
AWIPARWGNEKLF | TRBV30
ASSIRAFVWELF | TRBV12-3/TRBV12-4
SARRTGSEAF | TRBV20-1
ASSGHRDTNEQF | TRBV6-1
SAVPGLAGQETQY | TRBV20-1
ASSSRTGELHEQY | TRBV5-5
ASFQGGSGNTIY | TRBV5-4